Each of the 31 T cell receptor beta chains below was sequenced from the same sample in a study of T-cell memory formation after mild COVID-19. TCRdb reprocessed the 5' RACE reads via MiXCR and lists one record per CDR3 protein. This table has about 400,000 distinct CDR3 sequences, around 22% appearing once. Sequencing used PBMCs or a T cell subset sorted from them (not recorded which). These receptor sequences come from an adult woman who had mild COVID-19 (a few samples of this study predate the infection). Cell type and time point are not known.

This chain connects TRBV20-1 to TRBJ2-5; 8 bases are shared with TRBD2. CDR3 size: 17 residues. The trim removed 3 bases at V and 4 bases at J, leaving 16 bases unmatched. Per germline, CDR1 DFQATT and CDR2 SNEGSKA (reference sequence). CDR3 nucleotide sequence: TGCAGTGCTAGCAATTATGGATCGGGAGGGCGGGGAGAGACCCAGTACTTC. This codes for CSASNYGSGGRGETQYF.

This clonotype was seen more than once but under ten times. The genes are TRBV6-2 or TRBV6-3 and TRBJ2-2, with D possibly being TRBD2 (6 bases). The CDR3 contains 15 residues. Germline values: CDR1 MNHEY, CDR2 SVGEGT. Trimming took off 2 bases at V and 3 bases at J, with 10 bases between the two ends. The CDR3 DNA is TGTGCCAGCAGTTACGGGCGGGGATACACCGGGGAGCTGTTTTTT. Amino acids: CASSYGRGYTGELFF.

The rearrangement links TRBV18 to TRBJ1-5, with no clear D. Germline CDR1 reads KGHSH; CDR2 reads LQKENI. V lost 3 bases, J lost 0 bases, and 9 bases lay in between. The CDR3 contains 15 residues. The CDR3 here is CASSPESHSNQPQHF. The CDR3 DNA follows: TGTGCCAGCTCACCGGAGAGCCATAGCAATCAGCCCCAGCATTTT. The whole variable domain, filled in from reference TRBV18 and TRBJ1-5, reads NAGVMQNPRHLVRRRGQEARLRCSPMKGHSHVYWYRQLPEEGLKFMVYLQKENIIDESGMPKERFSAEFPKEGPSILRIQQVVRGDSAAYFCASSPESHSNQPQHFGDGTRLSIL.

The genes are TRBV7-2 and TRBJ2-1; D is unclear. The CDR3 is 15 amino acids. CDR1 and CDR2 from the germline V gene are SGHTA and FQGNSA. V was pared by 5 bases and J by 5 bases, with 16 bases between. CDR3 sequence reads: CASSPQSTSHNEQFF. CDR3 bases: TGTGCCAGCAGCCCCCAGTCAACTTCCCACAATGAGCAGTTCTTC.

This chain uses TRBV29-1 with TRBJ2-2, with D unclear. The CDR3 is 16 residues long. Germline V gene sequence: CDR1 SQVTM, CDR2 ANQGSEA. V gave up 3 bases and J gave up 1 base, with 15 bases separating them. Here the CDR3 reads CSVEVPSALNTGELFF. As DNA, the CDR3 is TGCAGCGTTGAGGTGCCCTCGGCTTTGAACACCGGGGAGCTGTTTTTT.

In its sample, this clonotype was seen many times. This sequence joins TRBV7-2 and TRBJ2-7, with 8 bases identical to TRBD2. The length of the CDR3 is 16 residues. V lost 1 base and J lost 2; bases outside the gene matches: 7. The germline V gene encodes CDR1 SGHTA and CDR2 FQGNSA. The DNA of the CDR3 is TGTGCCAGCAGCTTAGTGGCTAGCGGGTTAACCTACGAGCAGTACTTC. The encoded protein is CASSLVASGLTYEQYF. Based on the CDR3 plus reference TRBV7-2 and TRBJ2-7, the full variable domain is GAGVSQSPSNKVTEKGKDVELRCDPISGHTALYWYRQSLGQGLEFLIYFQGNSAPDKSGLPSDRFSAERTGGSVSTLTIQRTQQEDSAVYLCASSLVASGLTYEQYFGPGTRLTVT.

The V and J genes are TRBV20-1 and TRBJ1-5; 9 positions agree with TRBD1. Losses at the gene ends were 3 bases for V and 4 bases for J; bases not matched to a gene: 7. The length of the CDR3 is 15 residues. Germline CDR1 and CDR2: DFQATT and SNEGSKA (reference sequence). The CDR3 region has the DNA TGCAGTGCTAGTAGTGGGGGACAGGGTAATCAGCCCCAGCATTTT. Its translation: CSASSGGQGNQPQHF.

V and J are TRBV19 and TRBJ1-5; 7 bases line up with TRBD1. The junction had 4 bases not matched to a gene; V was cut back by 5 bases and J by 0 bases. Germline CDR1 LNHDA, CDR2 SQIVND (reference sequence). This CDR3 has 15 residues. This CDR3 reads CASSGTDYSNQPQHF. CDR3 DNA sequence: TGTGCCAGTAGTGGGACAGATTATAGCAATCAGCCCCAGCATTTT.

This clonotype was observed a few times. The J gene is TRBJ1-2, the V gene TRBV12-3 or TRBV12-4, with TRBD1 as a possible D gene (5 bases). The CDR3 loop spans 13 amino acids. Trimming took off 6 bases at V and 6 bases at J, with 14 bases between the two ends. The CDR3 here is CASSLFGAHGYTF. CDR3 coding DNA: TGTGCCAGCAGCCTCTTTGGGGCCCATGGCTACACCTTC.

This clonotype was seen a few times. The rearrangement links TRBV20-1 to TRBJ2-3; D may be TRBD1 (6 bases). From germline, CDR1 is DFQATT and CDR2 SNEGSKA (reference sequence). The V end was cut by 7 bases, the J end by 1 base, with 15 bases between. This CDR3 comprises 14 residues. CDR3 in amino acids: CSGASRQGTDTQYF. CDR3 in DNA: TGCAGTGGCGCGAGTCGACAGGGCACAGATACGCAGTATTTT.

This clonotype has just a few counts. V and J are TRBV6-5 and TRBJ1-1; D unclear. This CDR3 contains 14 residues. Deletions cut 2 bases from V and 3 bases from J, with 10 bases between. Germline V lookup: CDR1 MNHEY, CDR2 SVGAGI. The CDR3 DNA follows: TGTGCCAGCAGTTACGGAGAGGGCTACACTGAAGCTTTCTTT. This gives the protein CASSYGEGYTEAFF.

The CDR3 region has the DNA TGTGCCAGCAGTTACTCAGCGGTAAGGGAAGCTTTCTTT. Encoded protein: CASSYSAVREAFF. This chain connects TRBV6-5 to TRBJ1-1; no clear D. Germline V CDR1 and CDR2: MNHEY, SVGAGI. The CDR3 has 13 amino acids. Trimming left V 0 bases short and J 8 bases short, with 10 bases between.

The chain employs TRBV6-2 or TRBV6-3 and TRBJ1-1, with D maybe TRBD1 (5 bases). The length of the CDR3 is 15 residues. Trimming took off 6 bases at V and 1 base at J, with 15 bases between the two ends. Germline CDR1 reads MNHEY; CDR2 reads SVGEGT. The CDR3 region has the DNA TGTGCCAGCAGGGGGATAGGGACGGCGAACACTGAAGCTTTCTTT. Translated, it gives CASRGIGTANTEAFF.

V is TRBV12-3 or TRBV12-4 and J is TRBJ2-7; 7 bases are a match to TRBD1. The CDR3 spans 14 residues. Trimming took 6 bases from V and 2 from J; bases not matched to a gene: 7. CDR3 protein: CASRTGTEAYEQYF. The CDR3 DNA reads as TGTGCCAGCAGGACCGGGACAGAAGCCTACGAGCAGTACTTC.

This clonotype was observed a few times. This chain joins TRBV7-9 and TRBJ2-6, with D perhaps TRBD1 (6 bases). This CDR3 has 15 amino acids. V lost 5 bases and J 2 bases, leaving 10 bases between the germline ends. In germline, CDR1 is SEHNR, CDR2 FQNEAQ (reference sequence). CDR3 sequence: CASSTQGTGANVLTF. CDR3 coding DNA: TGTGCCAGCAGCACACAGGGTACTGGGGCCAACGTCCTGACTTTC. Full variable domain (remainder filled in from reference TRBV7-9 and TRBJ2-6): DTGVSQNPRHKITKRGQNVTFRCDPISEHNRLYWYRQTLGQGPEFLTYFQNEAQLEKSRLLSDRFSAERPKGSFSTLEIQRTEQGDSAMYLCASSTQGTGANVLTFGAGSRLTVL.

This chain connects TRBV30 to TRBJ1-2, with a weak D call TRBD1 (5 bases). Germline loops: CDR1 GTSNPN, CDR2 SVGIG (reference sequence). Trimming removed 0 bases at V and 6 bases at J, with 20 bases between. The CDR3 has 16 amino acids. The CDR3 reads CAWSVWDSGLGNGYTF. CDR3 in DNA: TGTGCCTGGAGTGTTTGGGACTCAGGTTTGGGGAATGGCTACACCTTC.

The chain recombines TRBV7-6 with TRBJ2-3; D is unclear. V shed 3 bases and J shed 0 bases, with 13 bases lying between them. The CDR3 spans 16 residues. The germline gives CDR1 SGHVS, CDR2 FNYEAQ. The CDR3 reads CASSFLQFPSTDTQYF. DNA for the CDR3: TGTGCCAGCAGCTTTTTGCAATTCCCTAGCACAGATACGCAGTATTTT.

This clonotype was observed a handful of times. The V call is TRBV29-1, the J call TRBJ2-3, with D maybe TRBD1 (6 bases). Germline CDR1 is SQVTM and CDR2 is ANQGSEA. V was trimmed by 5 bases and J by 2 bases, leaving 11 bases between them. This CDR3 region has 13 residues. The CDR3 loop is CSVQGTVTDTQYF. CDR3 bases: TGCAGCGTTCAGGGGACCGTCACAGATACGCAGTATTTT.

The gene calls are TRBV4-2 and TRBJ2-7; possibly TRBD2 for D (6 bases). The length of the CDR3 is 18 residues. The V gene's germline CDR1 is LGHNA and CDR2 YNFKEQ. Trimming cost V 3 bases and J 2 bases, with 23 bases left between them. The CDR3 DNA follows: TGTGCCAGCAGCCAGGCGGATAGCAGGAGTCGGGGGACCTACGAGCAGTACTTC. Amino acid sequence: CASSQADSRSRGTYEQYF.

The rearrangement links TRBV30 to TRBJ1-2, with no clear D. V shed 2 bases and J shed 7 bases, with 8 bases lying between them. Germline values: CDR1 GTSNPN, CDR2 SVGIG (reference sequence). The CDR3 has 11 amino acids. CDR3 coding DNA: TGTGCCTGGAGTTCCGGCTCTGGCTACACCTTC. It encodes CAWSSGSGYTF.

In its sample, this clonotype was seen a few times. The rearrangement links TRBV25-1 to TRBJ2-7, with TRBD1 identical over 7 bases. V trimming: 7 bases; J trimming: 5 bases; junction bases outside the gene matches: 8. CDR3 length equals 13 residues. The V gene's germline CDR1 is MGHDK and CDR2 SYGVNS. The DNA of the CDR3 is TGTGCCAGCATTCCGACAGGGAGCAACGAGCAGTACTTC. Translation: CASIPTGSNEQYF.

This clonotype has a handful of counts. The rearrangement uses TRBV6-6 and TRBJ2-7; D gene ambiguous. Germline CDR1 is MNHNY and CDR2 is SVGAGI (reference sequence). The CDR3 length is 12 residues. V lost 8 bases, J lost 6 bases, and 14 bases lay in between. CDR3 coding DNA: TGTGCCAGCGGTCTATCGGCACGCGAGCAGTACTTC. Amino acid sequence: CASGLSAREQYF.

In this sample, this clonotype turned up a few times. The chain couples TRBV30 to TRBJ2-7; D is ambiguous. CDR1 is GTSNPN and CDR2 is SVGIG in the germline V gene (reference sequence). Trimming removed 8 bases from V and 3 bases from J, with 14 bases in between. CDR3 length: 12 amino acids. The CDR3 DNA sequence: TGTGCCGGCCAAGATGGGCACTACGAGCAGTACTTC. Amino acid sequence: CAGQDGHYEQYF.

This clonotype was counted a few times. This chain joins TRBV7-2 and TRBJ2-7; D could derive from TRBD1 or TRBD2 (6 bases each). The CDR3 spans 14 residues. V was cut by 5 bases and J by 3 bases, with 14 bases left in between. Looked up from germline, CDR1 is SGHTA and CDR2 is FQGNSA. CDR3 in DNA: TGTGCCAGCAGCCGCCTTGGGGGGCTCTACGAGCAGTACTTC. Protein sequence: CASSRLGGLYEQYF.

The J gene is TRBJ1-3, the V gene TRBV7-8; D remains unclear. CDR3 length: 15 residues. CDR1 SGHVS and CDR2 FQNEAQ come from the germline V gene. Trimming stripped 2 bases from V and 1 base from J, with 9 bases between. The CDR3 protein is CASSLYVWSGNTIYF. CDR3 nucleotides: TGTGCCAGCAGCTTATACGTATGGTCTGGAAACACCATATATTTT.

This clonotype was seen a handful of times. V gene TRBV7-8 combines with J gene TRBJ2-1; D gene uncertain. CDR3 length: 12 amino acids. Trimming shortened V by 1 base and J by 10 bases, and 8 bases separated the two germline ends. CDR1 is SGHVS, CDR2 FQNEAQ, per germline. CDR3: CASSLVSLEQFF. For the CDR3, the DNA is TGTGCCAGCAGCTTAGTCTCACTGGAGCAGTTCTTC.

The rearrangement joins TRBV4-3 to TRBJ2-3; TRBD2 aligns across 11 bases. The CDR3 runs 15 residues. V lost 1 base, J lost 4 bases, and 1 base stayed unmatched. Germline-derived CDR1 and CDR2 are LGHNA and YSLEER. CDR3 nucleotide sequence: TGCGCCAGCAGCCAAGCACTAGCGGGGGCAGATACGCAGTATTTT. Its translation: CASSQALAGADTQYF.

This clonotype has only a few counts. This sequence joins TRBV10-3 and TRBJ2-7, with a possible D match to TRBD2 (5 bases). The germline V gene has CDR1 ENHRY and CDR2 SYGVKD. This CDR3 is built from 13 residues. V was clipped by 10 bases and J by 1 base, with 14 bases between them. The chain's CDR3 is CASATGISYEQYF. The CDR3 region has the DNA TGTGCCAGCGCGACCGGGATTTCCTACGAGCAGTACTTC.

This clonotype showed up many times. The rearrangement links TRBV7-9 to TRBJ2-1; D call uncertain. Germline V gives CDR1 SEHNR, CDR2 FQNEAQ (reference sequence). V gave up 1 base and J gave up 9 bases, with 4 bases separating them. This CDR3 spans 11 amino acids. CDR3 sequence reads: CASSLGSEQFF. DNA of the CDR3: TGTGCCAGCAGCTTAGGGTCTGAGCAGTTCTTC.

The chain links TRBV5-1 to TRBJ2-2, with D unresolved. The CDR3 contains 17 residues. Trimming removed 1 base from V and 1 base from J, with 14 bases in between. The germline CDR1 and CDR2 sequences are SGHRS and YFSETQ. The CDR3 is CASSLSPPGRNTGELFF. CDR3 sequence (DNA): TGCGCCAGCAGCTTGAGTCCCCCAGGTCGGAACACCGGGGAGCTGTTTTTT. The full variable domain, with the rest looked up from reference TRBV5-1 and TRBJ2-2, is KAGVTQTPRYLIKTRGQQVTLSCSPISGHRSVSWYQQTPGQGLQFLFEYFSETQRNKGNFPGRFSGRQFSNSRSEMNVSTLELGDSALYLCASSLSPPGRNTGELFFGEGSRLTVL.

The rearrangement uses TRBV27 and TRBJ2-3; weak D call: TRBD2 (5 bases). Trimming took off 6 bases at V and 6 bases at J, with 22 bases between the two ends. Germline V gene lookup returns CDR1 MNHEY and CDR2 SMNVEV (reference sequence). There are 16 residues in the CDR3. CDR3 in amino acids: CASSSLLGSHVDTQYF. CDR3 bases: TGTGCCAGCAGCTCCCTCTTGGGGAGCCATGTGGATACGCAGTATTTT.